One and the same sample provided the 16 T cell receptor beta chains below, sequenced in a study of blood T cell repertoires in COVID-19. The method was immunoSEQ multiplex PCR; TCRdb's version includes in-frame clones alone and lacks a portion of them. Of approximately 110,000 clones listed, 65% to 80% are singletons. The sequenced material came from peripheral blood. The receptors here all came from a human donor with acute or convalescent COVID-19. The donor label of this sample is uncertain.

The chain links TRBV10-2 to TRBJ1-1, with 12 nucleotides matching TRBD1. Trimming at V came to 6 bases and at J to 6 bases, leaving 2 bases not matched to a gene. This CDR3 region has 13 residues. Germline CDR1 and CDR2: WSHSY and SAAADI. CDR3 nucleotides: TGCGCCAGCAGGGGACAGGGGGCACCTGAAGCTTTCTTT. As protein: CASRGQGAPEAFF.

The chain combines TRBV27 with TRBJ2-1; D call uncertain. Trimming pared 5 bases from V and 10 bases from J, leaving 12 bases between. Looked up from germline, CDR1 is MNHEY and CDR2 is SMNVEV (reference sequence). This CDR3 spans 12 amino acids. CDR3 amino acids: CASSLLGKEQFF. DNA of the CDR3: TGTGCCAGCAGTCTTCTAGGCAAAGAGCAGTTCTTC.

This clone has just a few counts. This chain joins TRBV28 and TRBJ1-1; TRBD1 might be the D (6 bases). The CDR3 extends over 19 amino acids. Germline assignment: CDR1 MDHEN and CDR2 SYDVKM. Trimming shortened V by 4 bases and J by 1 base, and 25 bases separated the two germline ends. The DNA for the CDR3 is TGTGCCAGCAGTTGGCCTTTGAGGGGGGGCCCATCGGGGAACACTGAAGCTTTCTTT. Encoded protein: CASSWPLRGGPSGNTEAFF.

This sequence joins TRBV7-3 and TRBJ1-6; tentatively, D is TRBD1 (6 bases). V lost 5 bases, J lost 8 bases, and 13 bases lay in between. CDR3 length: 14 amino acids. CDR1 SGHTA and CDR2 FQGTGA come from the germline V gene. In DNA, the CDR3 is TGTGCCAGCAGCAGAGGGGGTGGAGATTCACCCCTCCACTTT. The encoded protein is CASSRGGGDSPLHF.

V is TRBV21-1 and J is TRBJ1-5. TRBV21-1 is given as a pseudogene. CDR3 length equals 12 residues. This CDR3 is CASRGTNQPQHF. The CDR3, as DNA: TGTGCCAGCAGGGGGACTAATCAGCCCCAGCATTTT.

The J gene is TRBJ2-1, the V gene TRBV15, with D perhaps TRBD2 (6 bases). Trimming removed 4 bases at V and 12 bases at J, with 13 bases between. Germline CDR1 LNHNV, CDR2 YYDKDF (reference sequence). CDR3 length: 12 amino acids. CDR3 nucleotide sequence: TGTGCCACCAGCACGACTAGTTTCGCGCAGTTCTTC. Amino acids: CATSTTSFAQFF.

In this sample, this clone turned up a few times. The identical CDR3 is also encoded by other nucleotide sequences in the sample. The J gene is TRBJ2-7, the V gene TRBV18, with D tentatively TRBD1 (6 bases). Germline CDR1 is KGHSH and CDR2 is LQKENI. The length of the CDR3 is 14 residues. Trimming removed 1 base from V and 2 bases from J, with 9 bases in between. CDR3: CASSPRQGTYEQYF. The CDR3 coding sequence is TGTGCCAGCTCACCACGGCAGGGGACCTACGAGCAGTACTTC.

This clone is categorized as medium-sized. The CDR3 sequence is CASALQGTNEKLFF. The CDR3 DNA is TGTGCCAGCGCTCTACAGGGAACTAATGAAAAACTGTTTTTT. The gene calls are TRBV25-1 and TRBJ1-4, with a weak D call TRBD1 (6 bases). V lost 8 bases, J lost 1 base, and 11 bases lay in between. The CDR3 is 14 residues long. Looked up from germline, CDR1 is MGHDK and CDR2 is SYGVNS.

The V call is TRBV6-5, the J call TRBJ2-1; 9 positions match TRBD1. CDR3 length: 15 residues. Germline V gives CDR1 MNHEY, CDR2 SVGAGI. V was pared by 6 bases and J by 7 bases, with 10 bases of the junction left unmatched. The CDR3 coding sequence is TGTGCCAGCAGCCCCGAGGGGACAGGGCGAAATGAGCAGTTCTTC. Amino acids: CASSPEGTGRNEQFF.

The genes are TRBV19 and TRBJ2-3; 8 bases match TRBD1. This CDR3 contains 15 residues. Germline V gives CDR1 LNHDA, CDR2 SQIVND (reference sequence). Trimming took 6 bases from V and 0 from J; bases not matched to a gene: 5. This chain's CDR3 is CASRDRALSTDTQYF. Here the CDR3 DNA reads TGTGCCAGTAGGGACAGGGCCCTTAGCACAGATACGCAGTATTTT.

The chain couples TRBV5-4 to TRBJ1-1, with D possibly matching TRBD1 (6 bases). V was cut by 4 bases and J by 10 bases, with 17 bases left in between. Looked up from germline, CDR1 is SGHNT and CDR2 is YYREEE (reference sequence). This CDR3 comprises 13 residues. The CDR3 DNA reads as TGTGCCAGCAGCCGAGACGGACTAGGGGGAGCTTTCTTT. It yields the protein CASSRDGLGGAFF.

This clone was seen more than once but under ten times. The rearrangement joins TRBV24-1 to TRBJ1-1; TRBD1 aligns across 7 bases. V lost 3 bases to trimming and J lost 2 bases; unmatched junction nucleotides: 5. The CDR3 consists of 15 residues. The germline gives CDR1 KGHDR, CDR2 SFDVKD. As DNA, the CDR3 is TGTGCCACCAGTGATCCGGGACAGCCTAACACTGAAGCTTTCTTT. Residues: CATSDPGQPNTEAFF.

The chain links TRBV3-1 (or the pseudogene TRBV3-2) to TRBJ2-5; perhaps TRBD1 as D (5 bases). The CDR3 length is 13 residues. Germline-derived CDR1 and CDR2 are LGHDT and YNNKEL (reference sequence). V was cut by 4 bases and J by 5 bases, with 11 bases left in between. The CDR3 DNA reads TGTGCCAGCAGCCCCTACAGGATGGAGACCCAGTACTTC. Its translation is CASSPYRMETQYF.

The chain carries TRBV5-1 and TRBJ1-2; D perhaps matches TRBD1 (5 bases). CDR3 size: 15 residues. V gave up 2 bases and J gave up 5 bases, with 16 bases separating them. CDR1 SGHRS and CDR2 YFSETQ come from the germline V gene. The CDR3, as DNA: TGCGCCAGCAGCTTTTCCGTACAGGCGACGTATGGCTACACCTTC. Amino acid sequence: CASSFSVQATYGYTF.

V usage is TRBV5-1 and J usage is TRBJ2-5; 13 bases agree with TRBD2. V was pared by 4 bases and J by 4 bases, with 7 bases of the junction left unmatched. Germline CDR1 and CDR2: SGHRS and YFSETQ. The CDR3 spans 16 residues. The CDR3 sequence: CASSPRRLAGGETQYF. CDR3 DNA sequence: TGCGCCAGCAGCCCGAGAAGACTAGCGGGGGGAGAGACCCAGTACTTC.

This rearrangement joins TRBV27 to TRBJ1-2, with TRBD1 matching 7 bases. CDR1 is MNHEY and CDR2 is SMNVEV in the germline V gene (reference sequence). The CDR3 runs 16 residues. V lost 0 bases and J lost 1; bases outside the gene matches: 5. For the CDR3, the DNA is TGTGCCAGCAGTTTATCCGGACAGGTACTTAACTATGGCTACACCTTC. This codes for CASSLSGQVLNYGYTF.